This TCR beta chain was recorded in a study of blood T cell repertoires in COVID-19. Overall study: The study drew acute and convalescent COVID-19 samples from the United States, Italy and Spain. PBMCs, B-cell-depleted T cells, or T cells were the source of the cDNA or gDNA that made up the material.

The germline gives CDR1 SEHNR, CDR2 FQNEAQ (reference sequence). Trimming removed 5 bases at V and 9 bases at J, with 26 bases between. This CDR3 is built from 17 residues. This clone was detected once. In the original workflow: Scientists estimated how many nucleated cells there were by amplifying reference gene primers. Sequenced by immunoSEQ multiplex PCR; TCRdb stores in-frame clones only, minus some. V, J and clone size reflect that table, while D and trimming were determined from the DNA. The sample has 200,000 to 250,000 clones, around 80% seen once. The source is a man between 50 and 59 years old with active or convalescent COVID-19. J is TRBJ2-1 and V is TRBV7-9; weak D call: TRBD2 (6 bases). The sequencing input was peripheral blood. CDR3 sequence (DNA): TGTGCCAGCAGCCCCCCTCCCGGGACTCAAAGGCGCCGTGAGCAGTTCTTC. Translation gives CASSPPPGTQRRREQFF. Full variable domain (rest looked up from reference TRBV7-9 and TRBJ2-1): DTGVSQNPRHKITKRGQNVTFRCDPISEHNRLYWYRQTLGQGPEFLTYFQNEAQLEKSRLLSDRFSAERPKGSFSTLEIQRTEQGDSAMYLCASSPPPGTQRRREQFFGPGTRLTVL.